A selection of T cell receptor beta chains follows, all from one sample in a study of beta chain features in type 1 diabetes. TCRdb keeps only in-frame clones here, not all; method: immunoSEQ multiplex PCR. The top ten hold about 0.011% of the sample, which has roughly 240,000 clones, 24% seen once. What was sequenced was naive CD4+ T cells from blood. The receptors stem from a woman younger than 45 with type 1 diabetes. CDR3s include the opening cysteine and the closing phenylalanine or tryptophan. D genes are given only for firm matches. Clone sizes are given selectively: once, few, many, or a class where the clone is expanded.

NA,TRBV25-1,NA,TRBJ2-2,TGTGCCAGCAGTGAATCCAGGGGTGACACCGGGGAGCTGTTTTTT,CASSESRGDTGELFF
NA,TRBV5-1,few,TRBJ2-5,TGCGCCAGCAGCTTGTCTGCCATGTCGGGCCAGTACTTC,CASSLSAMSGQYF
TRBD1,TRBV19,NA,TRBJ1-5,TGTGCCAGTAGAACAGGGGACCAGCCCCAGCATTTT,CASRTGDQPQHF
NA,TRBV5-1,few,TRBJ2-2,TGCGCCAGCAGCTTGGAACTAGCCACCGGGGAGCTGTTTTTT,CASSLELATGELFF
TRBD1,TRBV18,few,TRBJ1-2,TGTGCCAGCTCACCGAGGGACAGGGTTGGTGGCTACACCTTC,CASSPRDRVGGYTF
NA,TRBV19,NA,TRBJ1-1,TGTGCCAGTAGTACCTACAGGAACACTGAAGCTTTCTTT,CASSTYRNTEAFF
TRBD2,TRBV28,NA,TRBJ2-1,TGTGCCAGCAGTTCCCCGGGGAGCGGGAGAGACAATGAGCAGTTCTTC,CASSSPGSGRDNEQFF
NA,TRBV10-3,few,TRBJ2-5,TGTGCCATCTCAAGGGGGATTCAAGAGACCCAGTACTTC,CAISRGIQETQYF
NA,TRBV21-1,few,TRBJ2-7,TGTGCCAGCAGCAGCCGACTAGCGGGTAGCTCCTACGAGCAGTACTTC,CASSSRLAGSSYEQYF
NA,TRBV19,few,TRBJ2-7,TGTGCCAGTAGTATAGCTCTCGGAGTCGGATCCTACGAGCAGTACTTC,CASSIALGVGSYEQYF
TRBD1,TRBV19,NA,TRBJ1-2,TGTGCCAGTAGTTCCGGGACAGCTTGGGACTATGGCTACACCTTC,CASSSGTAWDYGYTF
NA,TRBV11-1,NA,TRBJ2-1,TGTGCCAGCAGAAATAGCGGAAGCTCCTACAATGAGCAGTTCTTC,CASRNSGSSYNEQFF
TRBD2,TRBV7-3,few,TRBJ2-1,TGTGCCAGCAGCTTGACTAGCGGGAGGGAGTCGGATGAGCAGTTCTTC,CASSLTSGRESDEQFF
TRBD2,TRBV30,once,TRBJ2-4,TGTGCCTGGAGAGCTTGGACTAGCGGGAACGGCATTCAGTACTTC,CAWRAWTSGNGIQYF
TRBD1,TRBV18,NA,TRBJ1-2,TGTGCCAGCTCACCGATCTTGGGACAGGTTACAAACTATGGCTACACCTTC,CASSPILGQVTNYGYTF
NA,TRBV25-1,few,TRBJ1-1,TGTGCCAGCAGTGTTTACAGCGGGAGAGCTTTCTTT,CASSVYSGRAFF
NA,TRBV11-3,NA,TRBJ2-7,TGTGCCAGCAGCTTTTCAGGAACAGCCGAGCAGTACTTC,CASSFSGTAEQYF
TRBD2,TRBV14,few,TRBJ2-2,TGTGCCAGCAGCCATCGGGCGGGAGGGCTTGACACCGGGGAGCTGTTTTTT,CASSHRAGGLDTGELFF
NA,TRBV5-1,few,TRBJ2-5,TGCGCCAGCAGCCCGAATAAGGTAGCGGACCAAGAGACCCAGTACTTC,CASSPNKVADQETQYF
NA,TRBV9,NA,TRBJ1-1,TGTGCCAGCAGCGTAGACCTCGCGCCGAACACTGAAGCTTTCTTT,CASSVDLAPNTEAFF
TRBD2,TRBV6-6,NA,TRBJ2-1,TGTGCCAGCAGTTACAGGCTAGCGGATTACAATGAGCAGTTCTTC,CASSYRLADYNEQFF
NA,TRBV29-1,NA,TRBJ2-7,TGCAGCGTTGAAGCGGGAATTCACTCCCTCGAGCAGTACTTC,CSVEAGIHSLEQYF
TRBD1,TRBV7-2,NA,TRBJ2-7,TGTGCCAGCAGCTTTTCGAGGGGGCCTTACGAGCAGTACTTC,CASSFSRGPYEQYF
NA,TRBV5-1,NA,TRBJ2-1,TGCGCCAGCAGCTTGGGCGGGAACACCTACAATGAGCAGTTCTTC,CASSLGGNTYNEQFF
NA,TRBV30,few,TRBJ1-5,TGTGCCTGGAGTGTCCCGGGGCAGCCCCAGCATTTT,CAWSVPGQPQHF
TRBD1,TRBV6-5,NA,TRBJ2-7,TGTGCCAGCAGCCGGACAGGGACCTACGAGCAGTACTTC,CASSRTGTYEQYF